The source of this T cell receptor beta chain is a study of shared clonotypes between healthy human individuals. V gave up 3 bases and J gave up 2 bases, with 14 bases separating them. CDR1 LNHDA and CDR2 SQIVND come from the germline V gene (reference sequence). The CDR3 has 15 residues. Libraries were prepared by immunoSEQ multiplex PCR; TCRdb keeps only in-frame clonotypes and omits some of them. The sample has some 690,000 clones, around 90% seen once; the top ten hold 34%. This receptor was identified in a man aged 18 to 35 in good health. Some clones in this sample may be carry-over from other donors' samples. The specimen was memory CD8+ T cells from PBMCs. Subset in this sample: CD45RO+ cells pooled with CCR7-negative TemRA cells. The genes are TRBV19 and TRBJ2-7; D gene unclear. CDR3 sequence (DNA): TGTGCCAGTAGTATCCGTCCTCTACACACCTACGAGCAGTACTTC. It encodes CASSIRPLHTYEQYF.